Listed here are 27 T cell receptor beta chains from one sample, sequenced in a study of CD8 T cells in ankylosing spondylitis. Study conclusions and caveats: Characteristic of ankylosing spondylitis blood, it appeared, was a TCR beta motif comprising several highly homologous variants.

TCRdb re-derived calls from the 5' RACE reads in MiXCR, one entry per CDR3 protein. Seen here are 700,000 or so distinct CDR3 sequences, over 15% observed once, and the top ten hold about a fifth. These TCRs are of unknown antigen specificity. The specimen sequenced was blood, either unsorted or a sorted T cell fraction (not recorded which). These receptors originate from a male donor with ankylosing spondylitis.

This clonotype was found a few times. V is TRBV28 and J is TRBJ2-3; D is undetermined. V was trimmed by 7 bases and J by 6 bases, leaving 20 bases between them. This CDR3 comprises 15 residues. Germline V gene data show CDR1 as MDHEN and CDR2 as SYDVKM. The CDR3 DNA reads TGTGCCAGCACCCCTGGACCCTTCCAATCCGATACGCAGTATTTT. The encoded protein is CASTPGPFQSDTQYF. The complete variable domain, with remaining parts taken from reference TRBV28 and TRBJ2-3, reads DVKVTQSSRYLVKRTGEKVFLECVQDMDHENMFWYRQDPGLGLRLIYFSYDVKMKEKGDIPEGYSVSREKKERFSLILESASTNQTSMYLCASTPGPFQSDTQYFGPGTRLTVL.

The genes are TRBV9 and TRBJ1-2, with a weak D call TRBD1 (5 bases). Germline V gene sequence: CDR1 SGDLS, CDR2 YYNGEE. This CDR3 is 17 amino acids long. V gave up 4 bases and J gave up 2 bases, with 21 bases separating them. The DNA of the CDR3 is TGTGCCAGCAGCATGGGAGGGACGGACTTACTAAACTATGGCTACACCTTC. Its translation: CASSMGGTDLLNYGYTF.

This clonotype was seen a single time. J is TRBJ1-2 and V is TRBV4-1; D remains unclear. CDR1 and CDR2 from the germline V gene are MGHRA and YSYEKL. CDR3 length: 15 amino acids. Trimming removed 0 bases at V and 3 bases at J, with 11 bases between. CDR3 amino acids: CASSQDSISHYGYTF. CDR3 nucleotide sequence: TGCGCCAGCAGCCAAGATTCGATTTCCCACTATGGCTACACCTTC.

This clonotype was picked up a small number of times. This chain uses TRBV10-3 with TRBJ2-7, with 7 nucleotides matching TRBD2. Germline values: CDR1 ENHRY, CDR2 SYGVKD. The CDR3 is made up of 15 amino acids. V gave up 3 bases and J gave up 0 bases; unmatched junction bases: 5. CDR3 residues: CAISDLAAASYEQYF. As DNA, the CDR3 is TGTGCCATCAGTGACCTAGCGGCAGCCTCCTACGAGCAGTACTTC.

This clonotype was seen only a few times. This chain joins TRBV4-2 and TRBJ2-1, with TRBD2 matching over 7 bases. Germline CDR1 is LGHNA and CDR2 is YNFKEQ. The CDR3 consists of 15 residues. J gave up 6 bases and V 0 bases, and 5 bases lay outside the gene matches. The CDR3 region is CASSQDGGGANEQFF. For the CDR3, the DNA is TGTGCCAGCAGCCAAGATGGGGGAGGGGCCAATGAGCAGTTCTTC.

This clonotype was counted a few times. The genes are TRBV11-2 and TRBJ2-3; 14 nucleotides match TRBD2. CDR1 is SGHAT, CDR2 FQNNGV, per germline. This CDR3 spans 18 amino acids. V shed 4 bases, J shed 1 base, and the junction held 7 bases outside the gene matches. The CDR3 DNA reads as TGTGCCAGCAGCTCCCCCAGGACTAGCGGGGGGCGCACAGATACGCAGTATTTT. The encoded protein is CASSSPRTSGGRTDTQYF.

This clonotype was detected a few times. V is TRBV5-4 and J is TRBJ2-2; D may be TRBD1 (6 bases). The CDR3 length is 15 residues. Germline V gene data show CDR1 as SGHNT and CDR2 as YYREEE (reference sequence). V lost 5 bases to trimming and J lost 0 bases, with 11 bases between them. The CDR3 DNA reads as TGTGCCAGCAGGCAAGACAGGACGAACACCGGGGAGCTGTTTTTT. It is translated as CASRQDRTNTGELFF.

This clonotype occurred many times. The V gene is TRBV5-1, the J gene TRBJ2-7; tentative D call: TRBD1 (6 bases). Trimming shortened V by 4 bases and J by 0 bases, and 14 bases separated the two germline ends. CDR1 SGHRS and CDR2 YFSETQ come from the germline V gene. CDR3 size: 15 residues. The CDR3 DNA sequence: TGCGCCAGCAGCCTTCAGTCAGGGGCCTCCTACGAGCAGTACTTC. Encoded protein: CASSLQSGASYEQYF.

This clonotype was detected many times. Sequence at one end of the junction differs from germline and may be a read error. The chain joins TRBV5-1 to TRBJ2-3; 10 nucleotides line up with TRBD1. Germline V gives CDR1 SGHRS, CDR2 YFSETQ. The CDR3 is 15 residues long. The chain's CDR3 is CASSPGQGGTDTQYF. As DNA, the CDR3 is TGTGCCAGCAGCCCCGGACAGGGGGGCACAGATACGCAGTATTTT.

V usage is TRBV2 and J usage is TRBJ2-7; the D gene is possibly TRBD1 (5 bases). Germline CDR1 is SNHLY and CDR2 is FYNNEI. With 4 bases removed from V and 1 base from J, the gap between germline ends came to 11 bases. This CDR3 has 14 amino acids. CDR3 bases: TGTGCCAGCAGTGCGTCAGGGTTGTCCTACGAGCAGTACTTC. Protein: CASSASGLSYEQYF. Filled out from reference TRBV2 and TRBJ2-7, the complete variable domain reads EPEVTQTPSHQVTQMGQEVILRCVPISNHLYFYWYRQILGQKVEFLVSFYNNEISEKSEIFDDQFSVERPDGSNFTLKIRSTKLEDSAMYFCASSASGLSYEQYFGPGTRLTVT.

This clonotype turned up a few times. This chain connects TRBV29-1 to TRBJ2-7, with D possibly TRBD1 on 6 matching bases. CDR3 length: 15 amino acids. The germline V gene encodes CDR1 SQVTM and CDR2 ANQGSEA. The germline V and J ends were trimmed by 1 base and 3 bases, with 16 bases remaining between them. DNA of the CDR3: TGCAGCGTTGAAGGGGGGCAGGGCCGGGGCTACGAGCAGTACTTC. Encoded protein: CSVEGGQGRGYEQYF.

This clonotype appeared once. The gene calls are TRBV5-6 and TRBJ1-6; no clear D. In germline, CDR1 is SGHDT, CDR2 YYEEEE. This CDR3 has 17 amino acids. Trimming took 1 base from V and 0 from J, leaving 11 bases between them. CDR3 loop: CASSLRLQSSYNSPLHF. The CDR3 coding sequence is TGTGCCAGCAGCTTGCGACTTCAGAGCTCCTATAATTCACCCCTCCACTTT.

The V gene is TRBV7-3, the J gene TRBJ2-1; a possible D gene is TRBD2 (5 bases). Germline assignment: CDR1 SGHTA and CDR2 FQGTGA. V was shortened by 4 bases and J by 7 bases, with 11 bases between the two germline ends. The CDR3 is made up of 13 amino acids. The DNA of the CDR3 is TGTGCCAGCAGCTACAACGGACTTAATGAGCAGTTCTTC. Translating it yields CASSYNGLNEQFF.

This CDR3 is CASSDRALNTEAFF. CDR3 bases: TGTGCCAGCAGCGACCGAGCCTTGAACACTGAAGCTTTCTTT. The rearrangement joins TRBV12-3 or TRBV12-4 to TRBJ1-1; no clear D gene. The CDR3 is 14 amino acids. The ends were cut back, 6 bases at V and 0 bases at J, with 11 bases in the middle.

Only one count was recorded for this clonotype. The rearrangement uses TRBV20-1 and TRBJ2-7; the match to TRBD1 covers 7 bases. V shed 3 bases, J shed 7 bases, and the junction held 3 bases outside the gene matches. Germline CDR1 reads DFQATT; CDR2 reads SNEGSKA (reference sequence). This CDR3 comprises 11 residues. The chain's CDR3 is CSARTGWEQYF. The CDR3 DNA reads TGCAGTGCTAGGACAGGGTGGGAGCAGTACTTC.

The chain combines TRBV4-2 with TRBJ2-1; D is tentatively TRBD1 or TRBD2 (8 bases each). The CDR3 totals 20 residues. Between the trimmed V and J ends, which lost 1 base and 4 bases, there was a span of 26 bases. Germline-derived CDR1 and CDR2 are LGHNA and YNFKEQ. The DNA for the CDR3 is TGTGCCAGCAGCCAAGGGGGGACAGGTATACTAGCGGAGAATTACAATGAGCAGTTCTTC. Translation: CASSQGGTGILAENYNEQFF.

This clonotype was picked up many times. The chain couples TRBV9 to TRBJ1-1; D may be TRBD1 (5 bases). CDR1 and CDR2 from the germline V gene are SGDLS and YYNGEE. The CDR3 runs 13 residues. V was cut by 0 bases and J by 4 bases, with 7 bases left in between. CDR3 in DNA: TGTGCCAGCAGCGTAGGTGGGGCCACTGAAGCTTTCTTT. Protein: CASSVGGATEAFF. The entire variable domain, with the rest obtained from reference TRBV9 and TRBJ1-1, is as follows: DSGVTQTPKHLITATGQRVTLRCSPRSGDLSVYWYQQSLDQGLQFLIQYYNGEERAKGNILERFSAQQFPDLHSELNLSSLELGDSALYFCASSVGGATEAFFGQGTRLTVV.

This clonotype occurred a few times. The chain is built from TRBV29-1 and TRBJ1-1; 9 positions match TRBD1. With V trimmed by 7 bases and J by 6 bases, 9 bases remained unmatched. This CDR3 has 13 amino acids. Germline-derived CDR1 and CDR2 are SQVTM and ANQGSEA. The CDR3 DNA follows: TGCAGCGCTTGGGACAGGGAAGGTGCTGAAGCTTTCTTT. Translating it yields CSAWDREGAEAFF.

This clonotype was detected only a few times. This chain connects TRBV27 to TRBJ2-5; maybe TRBD1 (5 bases). Trimming stripped 0 bases from V and 4 bases from J, with 15 bases between. The CDR3 length is 16 residues. Germline V gives CDR1 MNHEY, CDR2 SMNVEV (reference sequence). CDR3 in amino acids: CASSLSGPTNPETQYF. The DNA of the CDR3 is TGTGCCAGCAGTTTATCGGGGCCCACGAACCCAGAGACCCAGTACTTC.

V is TRBV6-2 or TRBV6-3 and J is TRBJ1-2; possible D gene TRBD1, 5 bases. The CDR3 spans 13 residues. Germline V gives CDR1 MNHEY, CDR2 SVGEGT. V lost 0 bases and J lost 7, with 9 bases in between. In nucleotides, the CDR3 is TGTGCCAGCAGTTACTCTACCAGGGCTGGCTACACCTTC. Its protein is CASSYSTRAGYTF.

This clonotype appeared once. The rearrangement uses TRBV3-1 and TRBJ2-7, with 8 nucleotides matching TRBD2. The junction had 6 bases not matched to a gene; V was cut back by 1 base and J by 7 bases. CDR1 is LGHDT and CDR2 is YNNKEL in the germline V gene (reference sequence). The CDR3 runs 14 residues. The DNA of the CDR3 is TGTGCCAGCAGCCAAGCTGGGGCGGGAGGTGAGCAGTACTTC. This translates into CASSQAGAGGEQYF.

The gene calls are TRBV30 and TRBJ2-1; tentative D call: TRBD2 (6 bases). Germline lookup yields CDR1 GTSNPN and CDR2 SVGIG (reference sequence). V shed 4 bases and J shed 1 base, with 8 bases lying between them. The CDR3 spans 13 residues. The CDR3 is CAWTGDSYNEQFF. Written as DNA, the CDR3 is TGTGCCTGGACGGGGGATTCCTACAATGAGCAGTTCTTC.

J is TRBJ2-4 and V is TRBV6-2 or TRBV6-3, with 13 bases fitting TRBD2. The CDR3 is 21 residues long. Germline assignment: CDR1 MNHEY and CDR2 SVGEGT. J was trimmed by 6 bases and V by 6 bases; bases with no gene match: 23. In DNA, the CDR3 is TGTGCCAGCAGGCTTCGGAGCGCCGGGACTAGCGGGGAAGGCGATGGAAACATTCAGTACTTC. It codes for CASRLRSAGTSGEGDGNIQYF.

The chain recombines TRBV10-2 with TRBJ2-7; possible D gene TRBD2, 5 bases. The CDR3 consists of 15 residues. Germline-derived CDR1 and CDR2 are WSHSY and SAAADI. V shed 8 bases and J shed 2 bases, with 19 bases lying between them. Here the CDR3 reads CASDPGLAEPYEQYF. CDR3 in DNA: TGCGCCAGCGACCCGGGTCTAGCAGAACCCTACGAGCAGTACTTC.

This rearrangement joins TRBV5-5 to TRBJ2-7; D call uncertain. The germline CDR1 and CDR2 sequences are SGHKS and YYEKEE (reference sequence). The CDR3 contains 15 residues. V shed 1 base and J shed 4 bases, with 15 bases lying between them. The CDR3 spells CASSLRAASNYEQYF. In DNA form, the CDR3 reads TGTGCCAGCAGCTTGCGCGCGGCCTCCAATTACGAGCAGTACTTC.

The chain has TRBV5-1 and TRBJ1-1, with D hard to call. Germline loops: CDR1 SGHRS, CDR2 YFSETQ. The length of the CDR3 is 15 residues. V was trimmed by 0 bases and J by 6 bases, leaving 15 bases between them. CDR3 coding DNA: TGCGCCAGCAGCTTGGAGGCCAGGATGAGACCTGAAGCTTTCTTT. Amino acids: CASSLEARMRPEAFF.

The table lists this clonotype with a few counts. The gene calls are TRBV15 and TRBJ1-5; 7 bases line up with TRBD1. This CDR3 comprises 14 residues. CDR1 is LNHNV and CDR2 is YYDKDF in the germline V gene (reference sequence). Trimming removed 4 bases from V and 5 bases from J; junction bases left unmatched: 5. CDR3 in amino acids: CATSKQGDHQPQHF. CDR3 sequence (DNA): TGTGCCACCAGCAAGCAGGGGGACCATCAGCCCCAGCATTTT.